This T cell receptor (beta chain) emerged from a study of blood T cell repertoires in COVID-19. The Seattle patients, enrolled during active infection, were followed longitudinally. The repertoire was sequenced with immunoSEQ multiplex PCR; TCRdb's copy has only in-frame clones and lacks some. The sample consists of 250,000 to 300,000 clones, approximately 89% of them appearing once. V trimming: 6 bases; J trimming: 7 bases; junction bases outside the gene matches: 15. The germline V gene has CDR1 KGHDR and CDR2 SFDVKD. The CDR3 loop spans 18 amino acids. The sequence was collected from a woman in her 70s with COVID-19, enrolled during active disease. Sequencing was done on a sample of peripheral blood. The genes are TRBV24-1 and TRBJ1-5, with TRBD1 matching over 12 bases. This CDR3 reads CATSPSGTGGERRQPQHF. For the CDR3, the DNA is TGTGCCACCAGTCCTTCCGGGACAGGGGGCGAAAGAAGGCAGCCCCAGCATTTT.